This is a list of T cell receptor beta chains from one sample in a study of blood T cell repertoires in COVID-19. The data were produced by immunoSEQ multiplex PCR, yet TCRdb's version contains in-frame clones alone and is incomplete. Of roughly 99,000 clones in the sample, 84% are singletons; the top ten hold 4.2%. Sequenced: peripheral blood. The receptors derive from a human donor in a cohort sampled during active COVID-19. The CDR3 runs from the conserved cysteine through the conserved F or W. A D gene is named only where the DNA matches it firmly. The size of a clone is reported for some rows only, either as once, few or many, or as a class for expanded clones.

V gene,J gene,clone size,D gene,CDR3 DNA,CDR3 protein
TRBV27,TRBJ2-7,once,.,TGTGCCAGCAGTTTTGGGGTAGCGGCGCCCTACTCCTACGAGCAGTACTTC,CASSFGVAAPYSYEQYF
TRBV18,TRBJ2-6,.,.,TGTGCCAGCTCACCGGGACTCATCGGGGTCTCTGGGGCCAACGTCCTGACTTTC,CASSPGLIGVSGANVLTF
TRBV10-3,TRBJ1-1,.,TRBD1,TGTGCCATCAGGCAGGGGGCGGAGAACACTGAAGCTTTCTTT,CAIRQGAENTEAFF
TRBV10-3,TRBJ1-1,.,.,TGTGCCATCAGTGGGCAGGGCAGGACTGAAGCTTTCTTT,CAISGQGRTEAFF
TRBV7-2,TRBJ2-2,.,.,TGTGCCAGCAGCACACCGACAGAGAACACCGGGGAGCTGTTTTTT,CASSTPTENTGELFF
TRBV24-1,TRBJ2-1,.,TRBD1,TGTGCCACCAGTGAGAGCCCCGGGACAGGGACCTACAATGAGCAGTTCTTC,CATSESPGTGTYNEQFF
TRBV27,TRBJ2-2,.,TRBD1,TGTGCCAGCAGTTTATGGGGCGCGACAGGGGGCCGCACCGGGGAGCTGTTTTTT,CASSLWGATGGRTGELFF
TRBV6-2/TRBV6-3,TRBJ2-1,.,.,TGTGCCAGCAGCTTTGACACGCCGGAGCAGTTCTTC,CASSFDTPEQFF
TRBV19,TRBJ1-1,.,.,TGTGCCAGTAGCTACTCCCGCACTGAAGCTTTCTTT,CASSYSRTEAFF
TRBV27,TRBJ1-2,.,.,TGTGCCAGCAGTCAGGGTTATGGCTACACCTTC,CASSQGYGYTF
TRBV4-3,TRBJ1-1,.,.,TGCGCCAGCAGCCAAGATCGCCTCAGAACGAACACTGAAGCTTTCTTT,CASSQDRLRTNTEAFF
TRBV19,TRBJ1-2,.,TRBD1,TGTGCCAGTAGTATAGCCGTCTTGGACAGGGAAGGCTACACCTTC,CASSIAVLDREGYTF
TRBV18,TRBJ1-1,.,TRBD1,TGTGCCAGCTCACCGGGACAGGACGGCCAAGCTTTCTTT,CASSPGQDGQAFF
TRBV5-4,TRBJ2-5,.,.,TGTGCCAGCAGCTGGGCAGCCGGGATAGAGACCCAGTACTTC,CASSWAAGIETQYF
TRBV6-6,TRBJ2-1,.,TRBD2,TGTGCCAGCAGGCCCCATCTAGCGGGAGAGCTTTATGAGCAGTTCTTC,CASRPHLAGELYEQFF
TRBV6-5,TRBJ2-1,.,TRBD2,TGTGCCAGCAAACTTACTAGCGGGCCCTACAATGAGCAGTTCTTC,CASKLTSGPYNEQFF
TRBV4-3,TRBJ2-2,.,.,TGCGCCAGCAGCCAAGAGAGCACCGGGGAGCTGTTTTTT,CASSQESTGELFF
TRBV28,TRBJ1-4,.,TRBD1,TGTGCCAGCAGTGCGCCGGGACAGGGGGGATACAAACTGTTTTTT,CASSAPGQGGYKLFF
TRBV4-3,TRBJ2-3,.,.,TGCGCCAGCAGCCGATACACCTCCAGGGTTGGGCAGTATTTT,CASSRYTSRVGQYF
TRBV7-9,TRBJ2-3,.,TRBD1,TGTGCCAGCAGCTCCGGGCGGGGACAGGAGTATTTT,CASSSGRGQEYF
TRBV13,TRBJ2-7,.,TRBD2,TGTGCCAGCAGCCAAAGAGGAAGAGGACTAGCGGGATACGAGCAGTACTTC,CASSQRGRGLAGYEQYF
TRBV5-1,TRBJ1-2,.,TRBD1,TGCGCCAGCAGCTTGGTATCCCAGGACAGGTATGGCTACACCTTC,CASSLVSQDRYGYTF
TRBV2,TRBJ1-3,few,.,TGTGCCAGCAGTGAAAGCAGGGTGTCGAACACCATATATTTT,CASSESRVSNTIYF
TRBV9,TRBJ2-2,.,TRBD2,TGTGCCAGCAGCGTTGGGGGGGGGAGGGATGAAGCCGGGGAGCTGTTTTTT,CASSVGGGRDEAGELFF
TRBV5-4,TRBJ2-3,.,TRBD1,TGTGCCAGCAGCTTGAGGCAGGGGGCTACTGTGGATACGCAGTATTTT,CASSLRQGATVDTQYF
TRBV5-4,TRBJ2-2,.,TRBD2,TGTGCCAGCAGCTCATCCGGGACTAGAAGCACCGGGGAGCTGTTTTTT,CASSSSGTRSTGELFF
TRBV19,TRBJ1-2,.,TRBD1,TGTGCCAGTAGTTTGGGACAGGGTGACAACTATGGCTACACCTTC,CASSLGQGDNYGYTF
TRBV9,TRBJ2-1,once,TRBD2,TGTGCCAGCAGCATCTTAGCGGGAGGGTTTGGCAATGAGCAGTTCTTC,CASSILAGGFGNEQFF
TRBV28,TRBJ2-4,.,.,TGTGCCAGCGAAGGGCCGCAAGCGGGTGTAGCCAAAAACATTCAGTACTTC,CASEGPQAGVAKNIQYF
TRBV7-2,TRBJ2-7,.,TRBD2,TGTGCCAGCAGCTTGAGGACAGCGGGAGGGCCGGTCGAGCAGTACTTC,CASSLRTAGGPVEQYF
TRBV4-2,TRBJ2-1,.,TRBD2,TGTGCCAGCAGCCAGACCGACGTGGGGAGGGGTGAGCAGTTCTTC,CASSQTDVGRGEQFF
TRBV5-1,TRBJ1-6,.,TRBD1,TGCGCCAGCAGCCCCGGGACAGGGGTTTCACCCCTCCACTTT,CASSPGTGVSPLHF
TRBV2,TRBJ2-3,.,.,TGTGCCAGGTCGACTAGGCACTCCGCAGATACGCAGTATTTT,CARSTRHSADTQYF
TRBV7-8,TRBJ1-5,.,TRBD1,TGTGCCAGCAGCACCTGGGACAGGGGTAGCAATCAGCCCCAGCATTTT,CASSTWDRGSNQPQHF
TRBV28,TRBJ2-5,.,.,TGTGCCAGCAGTCGACAGGATCAAGAGACCCAGTACTTC,CASSRQDQETQYF
TRBV28,TRBJ2-7,.,.,TGTGCCAGCAGTTTATGGAAAACAGGGCAGCCCTACGAGCAGTACTTC,CASSLWKTGQPYEQYF
TRBV4-1,TRBJ1-6,medium-sized,.,TGCGCCAGCAGCCAAGATTGGAGTTCACCCCTCCACTTT,CASSQDWSSPLHF
TRBV14,TRBJ1-2,few,TRBD1,TGTGCCAGCAGCCAAGCACAGGGGGCATATGGCTACACCTTC,CASSQAQGAYGYTF
TRBV18,TRBJ2-3,once,.,TGTGCCAGCTCACCTACTCCTAGGACAGACTATCGGTATTTT,CASSPTPRTDYRYF
TRBV18,TRBJ1-5,.,.,TGTGCCAGCTCGGGGGACACCAACAATCAGCCCCAGCATTTT,CASSGDTNNQPQHF
TRBV28,TRBJ1-1,.,TRBD1,TGTGCCAGCAGTTTACAGGGGGGGAACACTGAAGCTTTCTTT,CASSLQGGNTEAFF
TRBV19,TRBJ2-5,.,TRBD2,TGTGCCAGTAGTATAAGGGAGGGTGAGACCCAGTACTTC,CASSIREGETQYF